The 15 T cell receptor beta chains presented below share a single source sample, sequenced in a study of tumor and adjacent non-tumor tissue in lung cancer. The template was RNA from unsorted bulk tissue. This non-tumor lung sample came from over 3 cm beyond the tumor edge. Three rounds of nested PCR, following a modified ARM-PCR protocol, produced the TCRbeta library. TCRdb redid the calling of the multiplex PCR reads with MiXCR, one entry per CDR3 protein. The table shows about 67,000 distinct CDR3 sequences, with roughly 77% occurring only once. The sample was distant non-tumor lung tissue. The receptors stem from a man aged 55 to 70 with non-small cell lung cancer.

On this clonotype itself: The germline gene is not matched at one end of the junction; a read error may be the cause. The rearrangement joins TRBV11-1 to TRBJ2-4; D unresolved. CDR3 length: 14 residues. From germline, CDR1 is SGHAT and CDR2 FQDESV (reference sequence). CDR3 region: CASSLNGCEDIQYF. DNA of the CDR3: TGCGCCAGCAGCTTAAACGGCTGTGAGGATATTCAGTACTTC.

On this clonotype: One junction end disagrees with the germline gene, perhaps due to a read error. CDR3 nucleotides: TGTGCCAGCAGCCCCGGGACAGGATTCACAGATGCGCAGTATTTT. Amino acids: CASSPGTGFTDAQYF. The chain employs TRBV11-1 and TRBJ2-3; 8 bases line up with TRBD1. The CDR3 is made up of 15 amino acids. Germline V gene lookup returns CDR1 SGHAT and CDR2 FQDESV (reference sequence). Together with reference TRBV11-1 and TRBJ2-3, the CDR3 gives the full variable domain: EAEVAQSPRYKITEKSQAVAFWCDPISGHATLYWYRQILGQGPELLVQFQDESVVDDSQLPKDRFSAERLKGVDSTLKIQPAELGDSAMYLCASSPGTGFTDAQYFGPGTRLTVL.

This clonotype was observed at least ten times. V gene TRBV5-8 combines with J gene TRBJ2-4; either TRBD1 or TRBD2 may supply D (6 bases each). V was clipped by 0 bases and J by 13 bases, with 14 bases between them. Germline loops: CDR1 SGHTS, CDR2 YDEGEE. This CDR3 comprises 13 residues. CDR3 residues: CASSLVGGQGQYF. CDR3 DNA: TGTGCCAGCAGCTTGGTTGGGGGGCAGGGGCAGTACTTC.

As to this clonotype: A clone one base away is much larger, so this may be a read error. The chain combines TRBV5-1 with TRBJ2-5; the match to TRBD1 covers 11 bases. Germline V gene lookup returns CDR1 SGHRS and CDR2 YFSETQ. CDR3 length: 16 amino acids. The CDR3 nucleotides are TGCGCCAACAGCTTGCACGGGACAGGGGGAGAAGAGACCCAGTACTTC. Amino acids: CANSLHGTGGEETQYF.

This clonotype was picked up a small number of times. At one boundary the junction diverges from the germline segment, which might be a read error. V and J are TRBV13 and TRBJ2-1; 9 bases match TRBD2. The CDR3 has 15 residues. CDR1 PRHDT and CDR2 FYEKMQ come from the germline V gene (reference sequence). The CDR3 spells CTSRLRTSAWNEQFF. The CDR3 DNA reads TGTACCAGCAGATTGCGGACTAGCGCCTGGAATGAGCAGTTCTTC.

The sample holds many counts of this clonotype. The CDR3 DNA sequence: TGCGCCAGCAGCCTCGGGACTTTTGGGACAGATACGCAGTATTTT. Amino acids: CASSLGTFGTDTQYF. V and J are TRBV5-1 and TRBJ2-3, with D maybe TRBD2 (6 bases). V gave up 4 bases and J gave up 3 bases, with 15 bases separating them. CDR3 length: 15 amino acids. CDR1 SGHRS and CDR2 YFSETQ come from the germline V gene.

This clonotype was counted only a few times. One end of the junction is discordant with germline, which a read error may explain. The CDR3 region is CASSSLAGRYEQYF. For the CDR3, the DNA is TGTGCCAGCAGTTCGCTAGCGGGTCGGTACGAGCAATACTTC. This chain links TRBV6-2 or TRBV6-3 with TRBJ2-7; 8 bases agree with TRBD2. The CDR3 is made up of 14 amino acids. In germline, CDR1 is MNHEY, CDR2 SVGEGT.

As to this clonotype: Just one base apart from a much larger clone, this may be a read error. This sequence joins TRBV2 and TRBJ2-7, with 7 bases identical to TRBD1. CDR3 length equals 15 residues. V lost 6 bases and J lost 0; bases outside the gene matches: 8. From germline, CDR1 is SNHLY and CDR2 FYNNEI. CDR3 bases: TGTGCCAGCAGCAGAAGGGGGCCCCCCTCCTACGAGCAGTACTTC. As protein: CASSRRGPPSYEQYF.

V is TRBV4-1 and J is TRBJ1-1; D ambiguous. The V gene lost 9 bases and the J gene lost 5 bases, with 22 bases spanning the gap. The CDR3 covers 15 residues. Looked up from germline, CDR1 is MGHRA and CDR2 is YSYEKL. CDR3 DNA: TGCGCCAGAAGCTTAAGGGCCTCCTGGGGAACTGAAGCTTTCTTT. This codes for CARSLRASWGTEAFF.

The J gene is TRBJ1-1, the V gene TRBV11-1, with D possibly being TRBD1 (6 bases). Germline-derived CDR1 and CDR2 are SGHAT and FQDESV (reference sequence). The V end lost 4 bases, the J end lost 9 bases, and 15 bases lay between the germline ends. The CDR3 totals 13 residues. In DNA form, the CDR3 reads TGTGCCAGCAGCTCAGCGCCGGGGGCCCAAGCTTTCTTT. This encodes CASSSAPGAQAFF.

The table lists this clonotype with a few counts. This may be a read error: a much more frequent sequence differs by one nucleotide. CDR3 sequence reads: CASSVEAETQYF. The CDR3 bases are TGTGCCAGCAGCGTAGAAGCAGAGACCCAGTACTTC. J is TRBJ2-5 and V is TRBV7-9, with D hard to call. CDR1 and CDR2 (germline): SEHNR, FQNEAQ (reference sequence). This CDR3 spans 12 amino acids. Trimming removed 5 bases from V and 4 bases from J, with 8 bases in between.

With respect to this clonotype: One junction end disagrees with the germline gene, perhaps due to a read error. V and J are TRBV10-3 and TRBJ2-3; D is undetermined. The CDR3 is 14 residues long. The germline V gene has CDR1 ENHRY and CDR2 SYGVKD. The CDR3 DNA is TGTGCCATCAGGACATACTACAGCACAGATGCGCAGTATTTT. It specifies CAIRTYYSTDAQYF.

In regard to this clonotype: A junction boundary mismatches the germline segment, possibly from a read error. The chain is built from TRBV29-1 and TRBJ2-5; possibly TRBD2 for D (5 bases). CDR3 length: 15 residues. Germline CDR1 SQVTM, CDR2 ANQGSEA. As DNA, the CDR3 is TGCTGCGTTGAAGAAGGTTGGGCAGATCGGGGGACCCAGTACTTC. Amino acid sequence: CCVEEGWADRGTQYF.

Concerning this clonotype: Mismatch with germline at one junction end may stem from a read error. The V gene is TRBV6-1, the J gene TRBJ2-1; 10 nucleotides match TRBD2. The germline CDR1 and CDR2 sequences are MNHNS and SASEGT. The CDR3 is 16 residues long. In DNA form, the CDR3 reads TGTGCCAGCAGTGTAGATAGCGGGAGGATCTACAATGAGCAGTTCTTT. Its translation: CASSVDSGRIYNEQFF.

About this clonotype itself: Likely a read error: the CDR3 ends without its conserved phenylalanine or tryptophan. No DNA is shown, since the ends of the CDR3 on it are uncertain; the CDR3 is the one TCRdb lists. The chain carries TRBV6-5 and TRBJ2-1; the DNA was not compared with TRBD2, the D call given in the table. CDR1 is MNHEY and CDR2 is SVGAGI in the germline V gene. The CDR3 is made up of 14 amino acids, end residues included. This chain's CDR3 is CASRGSGRGNERFL.